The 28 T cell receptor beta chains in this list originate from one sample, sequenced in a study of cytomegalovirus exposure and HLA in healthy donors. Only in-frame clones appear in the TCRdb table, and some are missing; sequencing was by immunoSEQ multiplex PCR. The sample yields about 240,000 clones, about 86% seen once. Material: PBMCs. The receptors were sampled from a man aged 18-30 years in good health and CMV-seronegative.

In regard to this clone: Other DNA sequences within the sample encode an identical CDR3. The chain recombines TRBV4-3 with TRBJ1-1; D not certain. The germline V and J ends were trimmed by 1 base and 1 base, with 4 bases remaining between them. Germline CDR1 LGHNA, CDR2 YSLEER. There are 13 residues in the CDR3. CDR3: CASSQARNTEAFF. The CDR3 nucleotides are TGCGCCAGCAGCCAAGCCAGGAACACTGAAGCTTTCTTT.

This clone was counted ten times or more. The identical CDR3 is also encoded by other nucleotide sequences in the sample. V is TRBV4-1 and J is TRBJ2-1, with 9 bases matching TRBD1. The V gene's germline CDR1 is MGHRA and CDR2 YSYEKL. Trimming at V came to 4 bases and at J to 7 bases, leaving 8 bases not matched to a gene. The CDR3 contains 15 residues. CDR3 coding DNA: TGCGCCAGCAGCCTCACCACCGGGACAGGGAATGAGCAGTTCTTC. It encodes CASSLTTGTGNEQFF.

CDR3 protein: CASSSEGHFSYNEQFF. CDR3 in DNA: TGCGCCAGCAGCTCGGAGGGCCACTTCTCCTACAATGAGCAGTTCTTC. V gene TRBV5-1 combines with J gene TRBJ2-1, with D perhaps matching TRBD2 (6 bases). CDR3 length: 16 residues. Trimming cost V 3 bases and J 0 bases, with 13 bases left between them. From germline, CDR1 is SGHRS and CDR2 YFSETQ.

The CDR3 DNA sequence: TGTGCCAGCAGCTTGGGACACATCTCCTACGAGCAGTACTTC. Translation: CASSLGHISYEQYF. The rearrangement links TRBV5-5 to TRBJ2-7, with D unresolved. Looked up from germline, CDR1 is SGHKS and CDR2 is YYEKEE (reference sequence). This CDR3 is 14 amino acids long. The V end was cut by 0 bases, the J end by 0 bases, with 7 bases between. Using reference TRBV5-5 and TRBJ2-7 for the parts outside the CDR3, the full variable domain is DAGVTQSPTHLIKTRGQQVTLRCSPISGHKSVSWYQQVLGQGPQFIFQYYEKEERGRGNFPDRFSARQFPNYSSELNVNALLLGDSALYLCASSLGHISYEQYFGPGTRLTVT.

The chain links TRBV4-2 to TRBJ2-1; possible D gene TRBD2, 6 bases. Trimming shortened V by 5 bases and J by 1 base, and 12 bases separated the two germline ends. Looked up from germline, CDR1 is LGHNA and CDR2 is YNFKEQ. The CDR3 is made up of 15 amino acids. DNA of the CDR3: TGTGCCAGCAGCGTCCTAAGCGGGTCCTACAATGAGCAGTTCTTC. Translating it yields CASSVLSGSYNEQFF.

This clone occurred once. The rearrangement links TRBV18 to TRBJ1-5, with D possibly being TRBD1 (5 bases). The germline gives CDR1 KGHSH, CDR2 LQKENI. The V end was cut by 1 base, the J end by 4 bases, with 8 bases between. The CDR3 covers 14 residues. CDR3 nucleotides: TGTGCCAGCTCACCACTGGACACTAATCAGCCCCAGCATTTT. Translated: CASSPLDTNQPQHF.

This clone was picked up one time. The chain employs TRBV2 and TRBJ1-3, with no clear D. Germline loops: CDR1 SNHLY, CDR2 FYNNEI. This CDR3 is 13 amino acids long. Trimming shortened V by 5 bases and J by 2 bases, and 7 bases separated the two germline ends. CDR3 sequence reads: CASSPKTGNTIYF. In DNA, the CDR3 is TGTGCCAGCAGTCCTAAAACTGGAAACACCATATATTTT.

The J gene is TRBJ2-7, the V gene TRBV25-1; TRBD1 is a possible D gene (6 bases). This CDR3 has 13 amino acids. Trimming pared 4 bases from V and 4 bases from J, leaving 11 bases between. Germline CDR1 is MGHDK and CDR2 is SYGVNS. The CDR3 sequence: CASSGETGYEQYF. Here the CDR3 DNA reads TGTGCCAGCAGTGGAGAGACAGGTTACGAGCAGTACTTC.

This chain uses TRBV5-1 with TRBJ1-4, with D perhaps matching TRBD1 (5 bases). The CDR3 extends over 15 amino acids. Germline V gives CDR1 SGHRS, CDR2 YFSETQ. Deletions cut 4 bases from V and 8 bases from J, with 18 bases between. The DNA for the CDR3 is TGCGCCAGCAGCGTCCAGGGAATAGGTTCCGAAAAACTGTTTTTT. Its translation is CASSVQGIGSEKLFF.

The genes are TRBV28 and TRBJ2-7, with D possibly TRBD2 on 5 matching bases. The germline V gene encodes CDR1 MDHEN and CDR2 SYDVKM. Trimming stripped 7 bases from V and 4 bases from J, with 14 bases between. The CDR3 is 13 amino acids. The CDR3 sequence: CASTYGGQYEQYF. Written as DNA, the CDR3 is TGTGCCAGCACATACGGAGGTCAGTACGAGCAGTACTTC.

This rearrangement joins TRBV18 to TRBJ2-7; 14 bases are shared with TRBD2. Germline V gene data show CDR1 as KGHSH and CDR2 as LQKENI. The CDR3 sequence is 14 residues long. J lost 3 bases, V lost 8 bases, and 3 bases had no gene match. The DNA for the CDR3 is TGTGCCAGCGAAGGACTAGCGGGAGGCTACGAGCAGTACTTC. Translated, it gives CASEGLAGGYEQYF. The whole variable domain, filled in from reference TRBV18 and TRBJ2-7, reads NAGVMQNPRHLVRRRGQEARLRCSPMKGHSHVYWYRQLPEEGLKFMVYLQKENIIDESGMPKERFSAEFPKEGPSILRIQQVVRGDSAAYFCASEGLAGGYEQYFGPGTRLTVT.

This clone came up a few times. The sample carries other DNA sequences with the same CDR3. The CDR3, as DNA: TGTGCCAGCAGCCGTAGCTACGAGCAGTACTTC. It specifies CASSRSYEQYF. The chain is built from TRBV11-2 and TRBJ2-7; D remains ambiguous. This CDR3 comprises 11 residues. CDR1 and CDR2 from the germline V gene are SGHAT and FQNNGV. The ends were cut back, 5 bases at V and 3 bases at J, with 5 bases in the middle.

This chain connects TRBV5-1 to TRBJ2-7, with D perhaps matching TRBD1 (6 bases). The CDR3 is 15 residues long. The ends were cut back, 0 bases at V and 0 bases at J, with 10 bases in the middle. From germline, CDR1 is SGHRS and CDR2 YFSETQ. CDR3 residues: CASSLVADSSYEQYF. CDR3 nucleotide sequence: TGCGCCAGCAGCTTGGTGGCGGACAGCTCCTACGAGCAGTACTTC.

CDR3 DNA sequence: TGTGCCACCAGCAACGCAAAGACAGATATAGATTCACCCCTCCACTTT. Translated: CATSNAKTDIDSPLHF. The chain is built from TRBV15 and TRBJ1-6, with a possible D match to TRBD1 (5 bases). The germline gives CDR1 LNHNV, CDR2 YYDKDF (reference sequence). The CDR3 is made up of 16 amino acids. V was pared by 4 bases and J by 8 bases, with 18 bases between.

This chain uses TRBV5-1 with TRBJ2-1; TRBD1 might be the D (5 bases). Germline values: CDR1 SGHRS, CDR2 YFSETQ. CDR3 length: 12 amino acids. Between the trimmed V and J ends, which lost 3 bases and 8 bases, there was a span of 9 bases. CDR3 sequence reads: CASSWGTHEQFF. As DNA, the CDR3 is TGCGCCAGCAGCTGGGGCACGCATGAGCAGTTCTTC.

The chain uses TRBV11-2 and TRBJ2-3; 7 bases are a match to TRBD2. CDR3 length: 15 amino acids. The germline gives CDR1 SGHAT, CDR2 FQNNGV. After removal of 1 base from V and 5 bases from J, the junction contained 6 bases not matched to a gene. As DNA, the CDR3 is TGTGCCAGCAGCTTAGCCCAGCTAGCGGTAGATACGCAGTATTTT. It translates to CASSLAQLAVDTQYF.

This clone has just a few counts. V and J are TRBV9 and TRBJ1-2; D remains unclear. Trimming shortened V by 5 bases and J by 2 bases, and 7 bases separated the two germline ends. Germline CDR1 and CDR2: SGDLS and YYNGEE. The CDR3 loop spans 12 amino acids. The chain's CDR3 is CASSERNYGYTF. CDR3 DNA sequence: TGTGCCAGCAGTGAACGGAACTATGGCTACACCTTC.

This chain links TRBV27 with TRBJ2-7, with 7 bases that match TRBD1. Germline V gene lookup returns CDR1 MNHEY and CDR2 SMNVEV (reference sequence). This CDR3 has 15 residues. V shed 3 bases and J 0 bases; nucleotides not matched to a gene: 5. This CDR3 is CASSLTGSFSYEQYF. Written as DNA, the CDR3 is TGTGCCAGCAGTTTGACAGGGTCCTTCTCCTACGAGCAGTACTTC.

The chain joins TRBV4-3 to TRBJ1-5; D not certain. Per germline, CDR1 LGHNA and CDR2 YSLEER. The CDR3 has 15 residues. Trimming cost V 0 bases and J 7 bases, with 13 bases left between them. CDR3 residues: CASSQDPNAGQPQHF. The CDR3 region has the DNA TGCGCCAGCAGCCAAGATCCGAACGCGGGGCAGCCCCAGCATTTT.

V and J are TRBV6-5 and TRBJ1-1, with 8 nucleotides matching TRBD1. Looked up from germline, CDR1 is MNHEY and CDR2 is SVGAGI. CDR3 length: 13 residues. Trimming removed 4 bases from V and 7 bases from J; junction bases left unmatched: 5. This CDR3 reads CASSSTGVFEAFF. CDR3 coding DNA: TGTGCCAGCAGTTCGACAGGGGTATTTGAAGCTTTCTTT.

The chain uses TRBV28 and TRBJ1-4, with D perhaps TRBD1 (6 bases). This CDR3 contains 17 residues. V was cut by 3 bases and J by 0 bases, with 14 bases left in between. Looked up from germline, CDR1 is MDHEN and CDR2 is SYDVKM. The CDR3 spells CASSFFDRTSTNEKLFF. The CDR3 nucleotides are TGTGCCAGCAGTTTCTTCGACAGGACCTCAACTAATGAAAAACTGTTTTTT.

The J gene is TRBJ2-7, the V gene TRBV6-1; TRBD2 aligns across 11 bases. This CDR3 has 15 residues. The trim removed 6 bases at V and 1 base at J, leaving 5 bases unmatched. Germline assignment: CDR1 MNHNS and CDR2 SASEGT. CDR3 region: CASRKTSGDSYEQYF. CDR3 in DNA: TGTGCCAGCAGGAAGACTAGCGGGGATTCCTACGAGCAGTACTTC.

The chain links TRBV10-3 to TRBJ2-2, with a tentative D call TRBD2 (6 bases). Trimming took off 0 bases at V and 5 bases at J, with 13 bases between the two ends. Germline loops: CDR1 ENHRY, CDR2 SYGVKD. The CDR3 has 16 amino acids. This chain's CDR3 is CAISESRGSGTGELFF. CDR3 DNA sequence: TGTGCCATCAGTGAGTCACGGGGGAGTGGTACCGGGGAGCTGTTTTTT.

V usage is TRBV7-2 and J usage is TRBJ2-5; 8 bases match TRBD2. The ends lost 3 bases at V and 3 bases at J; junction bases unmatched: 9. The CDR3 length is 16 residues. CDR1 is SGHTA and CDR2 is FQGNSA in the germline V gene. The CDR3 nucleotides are TGTGCCAGCAGCTTGCCCGGGACTAGGAACAAAGAGACCCAGTACTTC. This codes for CASSLPGTRNKETQYF.

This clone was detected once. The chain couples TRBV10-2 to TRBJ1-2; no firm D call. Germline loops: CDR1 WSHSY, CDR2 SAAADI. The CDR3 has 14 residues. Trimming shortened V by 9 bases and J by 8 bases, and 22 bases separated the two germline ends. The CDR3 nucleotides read TGCGCCAGTAGAAAGGGAGCAAACGTTTGGGGCTACACCTTC. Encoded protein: CASRKGANVWGYTF.

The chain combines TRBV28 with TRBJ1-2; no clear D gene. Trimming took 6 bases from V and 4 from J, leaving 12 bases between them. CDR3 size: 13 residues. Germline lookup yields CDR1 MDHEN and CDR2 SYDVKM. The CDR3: CASSSQSPYGYTF. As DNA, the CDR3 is TGTGCCAGCAGCTCACAGAGCCCCTATGGCTACACCTTC.

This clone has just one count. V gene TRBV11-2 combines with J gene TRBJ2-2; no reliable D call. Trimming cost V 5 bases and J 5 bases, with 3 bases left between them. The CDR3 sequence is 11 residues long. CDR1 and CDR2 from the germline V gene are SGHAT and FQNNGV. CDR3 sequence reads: CASSLTGELFF. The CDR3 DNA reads TGTGCCAGCAGCCTTACCGGGGAGCTGTTTTTT.

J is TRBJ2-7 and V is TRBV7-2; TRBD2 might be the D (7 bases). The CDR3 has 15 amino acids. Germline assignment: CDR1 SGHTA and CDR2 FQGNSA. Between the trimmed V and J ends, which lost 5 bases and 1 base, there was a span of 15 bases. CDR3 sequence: CASSPTAGASYEQYF. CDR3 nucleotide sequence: TGTGCCAGCAGCCCCACTGCGGGGGCTTCCTACGAGCAGTACTTC.